This T cell receptor beta chain appears in the sequencing data of a study of Ad26.COV2.S vaccination and SARS-CoV-2 variants. Study-wide findings and caveats: People who got the vaccine or the placebo had similar non-spike TCR breadth. Spike-specific TCR breadth was greater after Ad26.COV2.S than placebo.

The CDR3 is 14 amino acids. V shed 1 base and J shed 10 bases, with 12 bases lying between them. Germline CDR1 and CDR2: SGHRS and YFSETQ. The repertoire was sequenced with immunoSEQ multiplex PCR; TCRdb's copy has only in-frame clones and lacks some. The data contain 300,000 to 400,000 clones, 88% of them singletons. Of note for this clone: What it binds is unknown.

Treatment in this sample: about 20 received Ad26.COV2.S at low or high dose, single or two shots; roughly 5 received placebo; per-sample allocation not given. On day 63 after the first injection, vaccine and placebo recipients gave samples. The receptor was derived from a person aged 18 to 65 who received the Ad26.COV2.S COVID-19 vaccine or a placebo. V gene TRBV5-1 combines with J gene TRBJ1-6; D might be TRBD1 (6 bases). The sequences come from peripheral blood, collected in a trial of Ad26.COV2.S vaccine versus placebo. The CDR3 DNA sequence: TGCGCCAGCAGCTTGCTTACCGGGGGCTCACCCCTCCACTTT. Residues: CASSLLTGGSPLHF.